Presented here are 22 T cell receptor beta chains from one specimen sequenced in a study of beta chain features in type 1 diabetes. Isolated RNA was reverse transcribed in full, so expressed TCRB transcripts were sequenced. Sequenced by immunoSEQ multiplex PCR; TCRdb stores in-frame clones only, minus some. The data show under 150,000 clones, with around 50% seen just once and 0.35% to 0.45% held by the top ten. Source material: Tregs from blood. The source is a man in his late teens or twenties in good health.

This clone has a handful of counts. This chain connects TRBV28 to TRBJ1-1; 11 bases are shared with TRBD1. CDR1 is MDHEN, CDR2 SYDVKM, per germline. The CDR3 is 16 amino acids. The trim removed 6 bases at V and 3 bases at J, leaving 9 bases unmatched. The CDR3 spells CASSGADRGPDTEAFF. The CDR3 region has the DNA TGTGCCAGCAGCGGAGCGGACAGGGGGCCGGACACTGAAGCTTTCTTT.

This clone appeared a few times. The V and J genes are TRBV30 and TRBJ2-1; 9 bases are a match to TRBD1. Germline V lookup: CDR1 GTSNPN, CDR2 SVGIG (reference sequence). The V gene end was trimmed by 3 bases and the J gene end by 8 bases; junction bases not matched to a gene: 11. This CDR3 comprises 15 residues. CDR3 sequence: CAWRGNRDRAYEQFF. In nucleotides, the CDR3 is TGTGCCTGGAGAGGGAACCGGGACAGGGCGTATGAGCAGTTCTTC. Based on the CDR3 plus reference TRBV30 and TRBJ2-1, the full variable domain is SQTIHQWPATLVQPVGSPLSLECTVEGTSNPNLYWYRQAAGRGLQLLFYSVGIGQISSEVPQNLSASRPQDRQFILSSKKLLLSDSGFYLCAWRGNRDRAYEQFFGPGTRLTVL.

The chain joins TRBV2 to TRBJ2-7, with TRBD1 identical over 10 bases. Germline assignment: CDR1 SNHLY and CDR2 FYNNEI. After removal of 5 bases from V and 3 bases from J, the junction contained 4 bases not matched to a gene. This CDR3 comprises 14 residues. The chain's CDR3 is CASSQDRGIYEQYF. The DNA for the CDR3 is TGTGCCAGCAGTCAGGACAGGGGGATCTACGAGCAGTACTTC.

V usage is TRBV4-1 and J usage is TRBJ2-2; the match to TRBD1 covers 8 bases. V shed 3 bases and J 1 base; nucleotides not matched to a gene: 1. The length of the CDR3 is 15 residues. CDR1 and CDR2 (germline): MGHRA, YSYEKL. In DNA form, the CDR3 reads TGCGCCAGCAGCCACGGGACAGGGAACACCGGGGAGCTGTTTTTT. Residues: CASSHGTGNTGELFF.

This clone showed up just a few times. The V gene is TRBV11-2, the J gene TRBJ2-3; D perhaps matches TRBD2 (7 bases). Germline values: CDR1 SGHAT, CDR2 FQNNGV. V gave up 6 bases and J gave up 5 bases, with 21 bases separating them. There are 16 residues in the CDR3. As DNA, the CDR3 is TGTGCCAGCAGAAACCTTAAGGGGGGGGCCGAAGATACGCAGTATTTT. It is translated as CASRNLKGGAEDTQYF.

The CDR3 spells CASMEENRIEQYF. The DNA for the CDR3 is TGTGCCAGCATGGAGGAGAATCGGATCGAGCAGTACTTC. V is TRBV28 and J is TRBJ2-7; D may be TRBD2 (5 bases). This CDR3 comprises 13 residues. Trimming removed 7 bases from V and 6 bases from J, with 16 bases in between. The germline gives CDR1 MDHEN, CDR2 SYDVKM.

In nucleotides, the CDR3 is TGTGCCAGCAGCCTGGCCGGGACTAGCGGGACCGCCTCCAGGGAGACCCAGTACTTC. As protein: CASSLAGTSGTASRETQYF. The gene calls are TRBV4-2 and TRBJ2-5, with TRBD2 identical over 13 bases. Germline V gene sequence: CDR1 LGHNA, CDR2 YNFKEQ. V lost 4 bases, J lost 5 bases, and 16 bases stayed unmatched. The CDR3 runs to 19 residues.

In this sample, this clone turned up a few times. The V and J genes are TRBV28 and TRBJ1-1; possibly TRBD1 for D (6 bases). With 7 bases removed from V and 2 bases from J, the gap between germline ends came to 14 bases. The germline V gene has CDR1 MDHEN and CDR2 SYDVKM. This CDR3 comprises 14 residues. The CDR3 sequence: CASTGEGTNTEAFF. As DNA, the CDR3 is TGTGCCAGCACCGGGGAAGGGACAAACACTGAAGCTTTCTTT. Using reference TRBV28 and TRBJ1-1 for the parts outside the CDR3, the full variable domain is DVKVTQSSRYLVKRTGEKVFLECVQDMDHENMFWYRQDPGLGLRLIYFSYDVKMKEKGDIPEGYSVSREKKERFSLILESASTNQTSMYLCASTGEGTNTEAFFGQGTRLTVV.

This clone came up a few times. The chain combines TRBV20-1 with TRBJ2-1, with 11 bases fitting TRBD2. CDR3 length: 11 amino acids. With 6 bases clipped from V and 11 bases from J, the junction kept 3 bases outside the gene matches. CDR1 DFQATT and CDR2 SNEGSKA come from the germline V gene (reference sequence). CDR3 loop: CSARLAGKQFF. The CDR3 nucleotides read TGCAGTGCCAGACTAGCGGGAAAGCAGTTCTTC.

This chain joins TRBV6-5 and TRBJ2-7; 10 nucleotides agree with TRBD2. The CDR3 runs to 15 residues. V trimming: 6 bases; J trimming: 4 bases; junction bases outside the gene matches: 9. From germline, CDR1 is MNHEY and CDR2 SVGAGI. This chain's CDR3 is CASRASGSPTYEQYF. Written as DNA, the CDR3 is TGTGCCAGCAGGGCTAGCGGGAGTCCTACATACGAGCAGTACTTC.

The genes are TRBV10-3 and TRBJ1-1, with 11 positions matching TRBD1. This CDR3 spans 14 amino acids. V lost 7 bases to trimming and J lost 6 bases; unmatched junction nucleotides: 7. The germline V gene has CDR1 ENHRY and CDR2 SYGVKD. The CDR3 DNA reads as TGTGCCATCACCGCGGGACAGGGGGGGGCTGAAGCTTTCTTT. It translates to CAITAGQGGAEAFF.

V and J are TRBV19 and TRBJ2-7, with D hard to call. The CDR3 extends over 14 amino acids. Germline CDR1 and CDR2: LNHDA and SQIVND (reference sequence). Trimming removed 3 bases at V and 3 bases at J, with 12 bases between. Here the CDR3 reads CASSMRYVRYEQYF. The CDR3 region has the DNA TGTGCCAGTAGTATGAGGTACGTCCGCTACGAGCAGTACTTC.

The rearrangement uses TRBV4-2 and TRBJ2-5; 12 bases align to TRBD2. V shed 1 base, J shed 4 bases, and the junction held 1 base outside the gene matches. Germline-derived CDR1 and CDR2 are LGHNA and YNFKEQ. This CDR3 region has 15 residues. The CDR3 spells CASSQGTSGAETQYF. CDR3 coding DNA: TGTGCCAGCAGCCAAGGGACTAGCGGGGCAGAGACCCAGTACTTC.

The chain uses TRBV9 and TRBJ2-7, with TRBD1 matching 7 bases. The germline V gene has CDR1 SGDLS and CDR2 YYNGEE. The V gene end was trimmed by 0 bases and the J gene end by 7 bases; junction bases not matched to a gene: 4. The CDR3 sequence is 13 residues long. The DNA of the CDR3 is TGTGCCAGCAGCGTAGACAGGGGCGGGGAGCAGTACTTC. It is translated as CASSVDRGGEQYF.

This clone has just one count. The chain has TRBV5-1 and TRBJ1-1, with D possibly being TRBD1 (5 bases). Germline CDR1 SGHRS, CDR2 YFSETQ. The CDR3 is 13 amino acids. V was pared by 5 bases and J by 2 bases, with 10 bases between. CDR3 region: CASRRGPNTEAFF. Here the CDR3 DNA reads TGCGCCAGCAGAAGGGGCCCAAACACTGAAGCTTTCTTT.

CDR3 amino acids: CASTVESGQPQHF. The CDR3 region has the DNA TGTGCCAGCACCGTGGAAAGCGGACAGCCCCAGCATTTT. The V and J genes are TRBV6-5 and TRBJ1-5; D call uncertain. V lost 7 bases, J lost 7 bases, and 14 bases lay in between. The CDR3 totals 13 residues. In germline, CDR1 is MNHEY, CDR2 SVGAGI.

This clone was counted only a few times. The V call is TRBV29-1, the J call TRBJ2-2; no clear D gene. This CDR3 region has 15 residues. From germline, CDR1 is SQVTM and CDR2 ANQGSEA. V was pared by 4 bases and J by 7 bases, with 19 bases between. The DNA of the CDR3 is TGCAGCGTTGGGTTTTCCGGGTACCGTGGCGGGGAGCTGTTTTTT. Translated: CSVGFSGYRGGELFF.

The rearrangement links TRBV9 to TRBJ1-2, with D unresolved. CDR1 is SGDLS and CDR2 is YYNGEE in the germline V gene. The CDR3 extends over 13 amino acids. The V and J ends lost 4 bases and 4 bases respectively, with 11 bases between them. DNA for the CDR3: TGTGCCAGCAGCTCCCAGGAATTCTATGGCTACACCTTC. As protein: CASSSQEFYGYTF.

The V call is TRBV4-2, the J call TRBJ1-1; no firm D call. This CDR3 contains 15 residues. The germline V and J ends were trimmed by 2 bases and 0 bases, with 10 bases remaining between them. Germline V gene lookup returns CDR1 LGHNA and CDR2 YNFKEQ. CDR3 residues: CASSQPQQVNTEAFF. The DNA for the CDR3 is TGTGCCAGCAGCCAACCCCAGCAGGTGAACACTGAAGCTTTCTTT.

The chain has TRBV5-6 and TRBJ2-1, with D perhaps matching TRBD1 (6 bases). V was pared by 3 bases and J by 0 bases, with 13 bases between. The CDR3 has 16 amino acids. Germline V lookup: CDR1 SGHDT, CDR2 YYEEEE. Written as DNA, the CDR3 is TGTGCCAGCAGCTGGGTCGGACAGAGCTCCTACAATGAGCAGTTCTTC. It encodes CASSWVGQSSYNEQFF.

The chain joins TRBV9 to TRBJ2-7; possible D gene TRBD2, 5 bases. The CDR3 has 16 amino acids. From germline, CDR1 is SGDLS and CDR2 YYNGEE. V shed 3 bases and J shed 2 bases, with 18 bases lying between them. The CDR3 sequence is CASSAGLGADTYEQYF. The CDR3 DNA reads TGTGCCAGCAGCGCCGGACTTGGCGCGGATACCTACGAGCAGTACTTC.

The chain joins TRBV18 to TRBJ2-2, with a weak D call TRBD2 (5 bases). CDR1 and CDR2 (germline): KGHSH, LQKENI. The CDR3 consists of 18 residues. V shed 4 bases and J shed 8 bases, with 26 bases lying between them. This CDR3 reads CASSRNPPVGVRLGELFF. The CDR3 DNA reads as TGTGCCAGCTCACGTAACCCTCCTGTCGGGGTCCGTTTGGGGGAGCTGTTTTTT. Using reference TRBV18 and TRBJ2-2 for the parts outside the CDR3, the full variable domain is NAGVMQNPRHLVRRRGQEARLRCSPMKGHSHVYWYRQLPEEGLKFMVYLQKENIIDESGMPKERFSAEFPKEGPSILRIQQVVRGDSAAYFCASSRNPPVGVRLGELFFGEGSRLTVL.